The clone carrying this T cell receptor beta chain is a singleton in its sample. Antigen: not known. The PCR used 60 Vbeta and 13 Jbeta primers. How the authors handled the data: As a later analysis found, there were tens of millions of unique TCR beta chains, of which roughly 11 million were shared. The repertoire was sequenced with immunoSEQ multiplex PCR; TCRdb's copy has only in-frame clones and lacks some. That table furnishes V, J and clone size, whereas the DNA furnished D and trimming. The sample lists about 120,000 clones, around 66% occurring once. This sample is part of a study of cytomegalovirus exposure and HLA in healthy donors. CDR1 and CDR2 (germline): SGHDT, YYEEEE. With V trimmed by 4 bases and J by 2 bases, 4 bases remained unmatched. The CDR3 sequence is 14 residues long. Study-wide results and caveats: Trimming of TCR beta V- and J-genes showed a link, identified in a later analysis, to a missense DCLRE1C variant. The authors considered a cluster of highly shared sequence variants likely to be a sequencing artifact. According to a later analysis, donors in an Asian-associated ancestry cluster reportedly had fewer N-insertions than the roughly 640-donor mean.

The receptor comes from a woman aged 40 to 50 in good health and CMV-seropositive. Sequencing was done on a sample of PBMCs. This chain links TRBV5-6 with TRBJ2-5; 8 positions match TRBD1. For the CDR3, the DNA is TGTGCCAGCAGCCCAGGACAGGGTCAAGAGACCCAGTACTTC. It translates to CASSPGQGQETQYF.